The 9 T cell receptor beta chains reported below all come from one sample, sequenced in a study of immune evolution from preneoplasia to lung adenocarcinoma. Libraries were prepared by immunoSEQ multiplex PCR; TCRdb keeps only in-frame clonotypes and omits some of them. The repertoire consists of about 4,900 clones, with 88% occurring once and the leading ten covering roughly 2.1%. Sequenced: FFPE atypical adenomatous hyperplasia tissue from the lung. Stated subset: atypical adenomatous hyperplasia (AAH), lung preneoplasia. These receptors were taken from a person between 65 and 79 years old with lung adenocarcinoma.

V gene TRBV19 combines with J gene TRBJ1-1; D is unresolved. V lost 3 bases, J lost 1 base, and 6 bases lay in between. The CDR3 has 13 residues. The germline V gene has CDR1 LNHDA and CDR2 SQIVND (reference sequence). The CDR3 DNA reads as TGTGCCAGTAGTATCGACGGGAACACTGAAGCTTTCTTT. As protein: CASSIDGNTEAFF.

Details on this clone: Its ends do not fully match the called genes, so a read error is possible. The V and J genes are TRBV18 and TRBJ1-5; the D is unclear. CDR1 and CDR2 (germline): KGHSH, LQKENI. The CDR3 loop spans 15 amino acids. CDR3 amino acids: CASSPKRASNQPRHF. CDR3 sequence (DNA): TGTGCCAGCTCACCAAAAAGGGCAAGCAATCAGCCCCGGCATTTT.

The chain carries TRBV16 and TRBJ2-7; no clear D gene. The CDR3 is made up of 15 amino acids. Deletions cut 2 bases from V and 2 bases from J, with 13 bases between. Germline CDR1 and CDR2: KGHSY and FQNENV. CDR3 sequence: CASSQSVSGPYEQYF. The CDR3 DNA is TGTGCCAGCAGCCAAAGCGTTTCAGGCCCCTACGAGCAGTACTTC.

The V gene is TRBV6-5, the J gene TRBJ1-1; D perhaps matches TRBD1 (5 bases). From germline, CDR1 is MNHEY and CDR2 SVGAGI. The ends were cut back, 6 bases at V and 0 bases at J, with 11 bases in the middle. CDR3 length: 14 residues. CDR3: CASRRQPLNTEAFF. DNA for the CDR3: TGTGCCAGCAGGCGACAGCCATTGAACACTGAAGCTTTCTTT.

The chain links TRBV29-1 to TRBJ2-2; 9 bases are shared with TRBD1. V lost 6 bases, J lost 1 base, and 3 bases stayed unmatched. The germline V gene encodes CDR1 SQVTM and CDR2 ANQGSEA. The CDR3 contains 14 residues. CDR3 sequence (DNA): TGCAGCGTGCAGGGACAGGGGAACACCGGGGAGCTGTTTTTT. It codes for CSVQGQGNTGELFF.

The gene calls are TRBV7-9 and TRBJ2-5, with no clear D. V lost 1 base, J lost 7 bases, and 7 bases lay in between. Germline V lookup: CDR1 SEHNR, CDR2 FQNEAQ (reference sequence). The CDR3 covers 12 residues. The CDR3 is CASSLGFGTQYF. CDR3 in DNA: TGTGCCAGCAGCTTAGGGTTTGGGACCCAGTACTTC.

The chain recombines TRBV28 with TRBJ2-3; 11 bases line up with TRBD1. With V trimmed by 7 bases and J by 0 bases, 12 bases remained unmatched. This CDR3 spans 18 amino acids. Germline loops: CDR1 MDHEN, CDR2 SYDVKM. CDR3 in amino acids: CASTLAGTGGTSTDTQYF. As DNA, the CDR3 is TGTGCCAGCACCCTAGCCGGGACAGGGGGGACTAGCACAGATACGCAGTATTTT.

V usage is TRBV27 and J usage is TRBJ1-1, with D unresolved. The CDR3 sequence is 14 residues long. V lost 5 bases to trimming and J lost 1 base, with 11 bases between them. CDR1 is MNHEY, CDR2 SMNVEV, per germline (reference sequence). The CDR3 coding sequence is TGTGCCAGCAGTGTCTACGGACGGAACACTGAAGCTTTCTTT. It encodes CASSVYGRNTEAFF.

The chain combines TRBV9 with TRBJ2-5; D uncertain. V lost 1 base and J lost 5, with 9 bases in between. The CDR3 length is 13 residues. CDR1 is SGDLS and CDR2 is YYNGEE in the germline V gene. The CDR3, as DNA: TGTGCCAGCAGCGTACGGCTAGGGGAGACCCAGTACTTC. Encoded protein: CASSVRLGETQYF.